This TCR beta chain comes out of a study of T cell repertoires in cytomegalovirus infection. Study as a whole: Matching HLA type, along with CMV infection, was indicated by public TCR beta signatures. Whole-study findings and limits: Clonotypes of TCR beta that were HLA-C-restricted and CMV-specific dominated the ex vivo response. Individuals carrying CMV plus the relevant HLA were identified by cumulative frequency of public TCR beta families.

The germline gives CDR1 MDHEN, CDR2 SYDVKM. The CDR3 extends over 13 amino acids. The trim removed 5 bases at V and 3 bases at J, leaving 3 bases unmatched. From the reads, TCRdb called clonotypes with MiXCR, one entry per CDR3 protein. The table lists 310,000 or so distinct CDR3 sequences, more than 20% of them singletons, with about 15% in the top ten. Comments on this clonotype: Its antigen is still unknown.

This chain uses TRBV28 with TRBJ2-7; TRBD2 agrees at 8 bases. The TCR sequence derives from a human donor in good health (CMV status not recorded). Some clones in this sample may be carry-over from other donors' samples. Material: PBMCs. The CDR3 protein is CASSAGGLYEQYF. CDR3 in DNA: TGTGCCAGCAGTGCGGGGGGACTCTACGAGCAGTACTTC.